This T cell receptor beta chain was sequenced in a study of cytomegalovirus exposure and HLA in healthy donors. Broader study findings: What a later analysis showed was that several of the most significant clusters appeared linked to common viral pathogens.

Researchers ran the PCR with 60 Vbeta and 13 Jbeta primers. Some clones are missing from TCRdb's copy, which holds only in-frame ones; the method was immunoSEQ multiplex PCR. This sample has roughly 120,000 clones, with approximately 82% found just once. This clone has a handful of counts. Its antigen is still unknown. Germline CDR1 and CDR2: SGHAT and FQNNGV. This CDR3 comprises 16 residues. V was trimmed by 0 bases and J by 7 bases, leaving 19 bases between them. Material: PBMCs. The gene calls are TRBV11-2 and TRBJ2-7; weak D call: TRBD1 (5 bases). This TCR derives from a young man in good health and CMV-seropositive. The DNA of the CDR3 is TGTGCCAGCAGCTTAGAGCTCAGGGTCCCCCTTTTGGAGCAGTACTTC. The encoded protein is CASSLELRVPLLEQYF.